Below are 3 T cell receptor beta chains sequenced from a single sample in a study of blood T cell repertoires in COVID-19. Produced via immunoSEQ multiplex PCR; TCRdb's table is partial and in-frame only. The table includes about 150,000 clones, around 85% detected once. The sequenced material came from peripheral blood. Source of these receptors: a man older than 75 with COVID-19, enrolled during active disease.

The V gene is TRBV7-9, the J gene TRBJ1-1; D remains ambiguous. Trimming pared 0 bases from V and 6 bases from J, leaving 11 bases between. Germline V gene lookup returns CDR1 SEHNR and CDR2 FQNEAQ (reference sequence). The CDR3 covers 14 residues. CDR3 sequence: CASSLATTRAEAFF. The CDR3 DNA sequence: TGTGCCAGCAGCTTAGCGACCACGCGGGCTGAAGCTTTCTTT.

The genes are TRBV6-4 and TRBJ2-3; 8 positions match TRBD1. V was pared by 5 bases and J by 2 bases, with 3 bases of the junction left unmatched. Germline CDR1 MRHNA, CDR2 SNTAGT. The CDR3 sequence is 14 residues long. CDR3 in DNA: TGTGCCAGCAGTCGGACAGGGACCACAGATACGCAGTATTTT. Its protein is CASSRTGTTDTQYF.

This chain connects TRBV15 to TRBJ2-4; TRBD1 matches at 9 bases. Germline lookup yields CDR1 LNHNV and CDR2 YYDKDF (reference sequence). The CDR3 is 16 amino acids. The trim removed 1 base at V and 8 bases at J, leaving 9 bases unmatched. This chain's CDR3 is CATSRGGQGGLDIQYF. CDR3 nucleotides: TGTGCCACCAGCAGAGGGGGACAGGGAGGTTTAGACATTCAGTACTTC.